Following are 5 T cell receptor beta chains from one sample sequenced in a study of breast tumors, draining lymph nodes, adjacent tissues. TCRdb passed the multiplex PCR reads through MiXCR, listing each CDR3 protein once. The sample holds about 270,000 distinct CDR3 sequences; more than 30% are singletons and the top ten take about 1.2%. Breast cancer patients provided tissue from their axillary draining lymph nodes. Sequenced: axillary lymph node tissue. The receptors here all came from a female donor with breast cancer. Some clones in this sample may be carry-over from other donors' samples.

Remarks on this clonotype: It may be a read error: a sequence one base away is much more abundant. The conserved closing phenylalanine or tryptophan is absent in this CDR3, likely reflecting a read error. This sequence joins TRBV20-1 and TRBJ2-1; 13 bases line up with TRBD2. Germline CDR1 is DFQATT and CDR2 is SNEGSKA (reference sequence). J lost 7 bases, V lost 5 bases, and 8 bases had no gene match. The CDR3 consists of 15 residues. DNA of the CDR3: TGCAGTGCTCAAGCAACTAGCGGGAGGGTTAATGAGCAGTTCCTC. Protein: CSAQATSGRVNEQFL.

This clonotype occurred many times. V usage is TRBV19 and J usage is TRBJ2-2; 7 bases line up with TRBD1. This CDR3 contains 15 residues. Trimming took 5 bases from V and 4 from J; bases not matched to a gene: 7. Germline CDR1 LNHDA, CDR2 SQIVND (reference sequence). As DNA, the CDR3 is TGTGCCAGTAGTCCCCAACAGGGGAGCACCGGGGAGCTGTTTTTT. Its translation: CASSPQQGSTGELFF.

This clonotype showed up many times. The V gene is TRBV2, the J gene TRBJ2-5; D is uncertain. Looked up from germline, CDR1 is SNHLY and CDR2 is FYNNEI. This CDR3 region has 13 residues. Trimming took off 4 bases at V and 2 bases at J, with 8 bases between the two ends. CDR3 loop: CASSVGLQETQYF. The CDR3 bases are TGTGCCAGCAGTGTAGGCTTACAAGAGACCCAGTACTTC. The whole variable domain, remainder taken from reference TRBV2 and TRBJ2-5, is EPEVTQTPSHQVTQMGQEVILRCVPISNHLYFYWYRQILGQKVEFLVSFYNNEISEKSEIFDDQFSVERPDGSNFTLKIRSTKLEDSAMYFCASSVGLQETQYFGPGTRLLVL.

This clonotype was counted at least ten times. V gene TRBV7-9 combines with J gene TRBJ2-3; the match to TRBD2 covers 9 bases. V trimming: 2 bases; J trimming: 2 bases; junction bases outside the gene matches: 5. Germline V gene sequence: CDR1 SEHNR, CDR2 FQNEAQ (reference sequence). There are 16 residues in the CDR3. CDR3 sequence (DNA): TGTGCCAGCAGCTTAAGCCTAGCGGGGAACACAGATACGCAGTATTTT. This encodes CASSLSLAGNTDTQYF.

The V call is TRBV6-2 or TRBV6-3, the J call TRBJ2-7, with TRBD2 matching over 8 bases. Germline V gives CDR1 MNHEY, CDR2 SVGEGT. The trim removed 4 bases at V and 6 bases at J, leaving 11 bases unmatched. This CDR3 is built from 15 residues. CDR3 in amino acids: CASSWGKREFGEQYF. The CDR3 DNA is TGTGCCAGCAGTTGGGGGAAGCGGGAGTTCGGCGAGCAGTACTTC.